The 14 T cell receptor beta chains presented below share a single source sample, sequenced in a study of identical twins. TCRdb reprocessed the 5' RACE reads via MiXCR and lists one record per CDR3 protein. The repertoire holds approximately 490,000 distinct CDR3 sequences, with about a fifth as singletons. The same specimen was also included in a second study, on yellow fever vaccine responses in identical twins.

Material: CD4+ T cells sorted from blood. The receptors derive from a woman aged 18-29 years in good health.

The V call is TRBV20-1, the J call TRBJ2-1, with 8 bases aligning to TRBD2. CDR1 and CDR2 from the germline V gene are DFQATT and SNEGSKA (reference sequence). The CDR3 is 14 residues long. V trimming: 5 bases; J trimming: 0 bases; junction bases outside the gene matches: 3. CDR3 nucleotides: TGCAGTGCTGCGAGCGGGAGCTCCTACAATGAGCAGTTCTTC. It is translated as CSAASGSSYNEQFF.

This clonotype has just one count. This sequence joins TRBV4-2 and TRBJ2-1; D uncertain. Germline CDR1 LGHNA, CDR2 YNFKEQ. This CDR3 is 13 amino acids long. The ends were cut back, 0 bases at V and 10 bases at J, with 10 bases in the middle. The CDR3 loop is CASSQDTQPEQFF. For the CDR3, the DNA is TGTGCCAGCAGCCAAGATACCCAGCCCGAGCAGTTCTTC.

This clonotype was counted at least ten times. V gene TRBV9 combines with J gene TRBJ2-1; the D is unclear. Germline CDR1 reads SGDLS; CDR2 reads YYNGEE. The CDR3 spans 11 residues. V lost 4 bases and J 7 bases, leaving 6 bases between the germline ends. The CDR3 DNA follows: TGTGCCAGCAGCACCCTGAATGAGCAGTTCTTC. Its protein product is CASSTLNEQFF.

There are a few counts of this clonotype. The V and J genes are TRBV4-1 and TRBJ2-5, with 14 bases fitting TRBD2. Germline V CDR1 and CDR2: MGHRA, YSYEKL. The junction had 2 bases not matched to a gene; V was cut back by 5 bases and J by 3 bases. There are 15 residues in the CDR3. DNA of the CDR3: TGCGCCAGCAGCTTGACTAGCGGGGGGGAAGAGACCCAGTACTTC. Translating gives CASSLTSGGEETQYF.

This clonotype was counted between two and nine times. The genes are TRBV4-1 and TRBJ2-3; D remains unclear. The CDR3 runs to 15 residues. Germline V lookup: CDR1 MGHRA, CDR2 YSYEKL. With 4 bases removed from V and 6 bases from J, the gap between germline ends came to 17 bases. Written as DNA, the CDR3 is TGCGCCAGCAGCCCTACGGGCCTAGTCAAGGATACGCAGTATTTT. The encoded protein is CASSPTGLVKDTQYF.

The chain couples TRBV7-9 to TRBJ1-2; TRBD1 matches 8 bases. Trimming removed 3 bases from V and 7 bases from J; junction bases left unmatched: 1. Germline values: CDR1 SEHNR, CDR2 FQNEAQ (reference sequence). The CDR3 contains 12 residues. CDR3 bases: TGTGCCAGCAGCTTCGACAGGGGTGGCTACACCTTC. This sequence encodes CASSFDRGGYTF.

In its sample, this clonotype was seen a few times. The chain joins TRBV6-5 to TRBJ2-2; a weak D match, TRBD1 (6 bases). The CDR3 loop spans 15 amino acids. CDR1 and CDR2 from the germline V gene are MNHEY and SVGAGI. The V and J ends lost 0 bases and 3 bases respectively, with 8 bases between them. The CDR3 protein is CASSYSGTYTGELFF. The CDR3 DNA reads as TGTGCCAGCAGTTACTCGGGGACATACACCGGGGAGCTGTTTTTT.

CDR3 residues: CASSGLSGLAPEQYF. The CDR3 nucleotides are TGCGCCAGCAGTGGTTTGTCGGGACTAGCACCCGAGCAGTACTTC. The chain combines TRBV10-2 with TRBJ2-7, with 9 positions matching TRBD2. V lost 4 bases to trimming and J lost 6 bases; unmatched junction nucleotides: 10. Germline lookup yields CDR1 WSHSY and CDR2 SAAADI. This CDR3 is built from 15 residues.

The chain employs TRBV27 and TRBJ2-1, with 7 bases fitting TRBD2. J gave up 5 bases and V 6 bases, and 4 bases lay outside the gene matches. CDR3 length equals 13 residues. The germline CDR1 and CDR2 sequences are MNHEY and SMNVEV (reference sequence). The CDR3 sequence is CASRAGTNNEQFF. The CDR3 region has the DNA TGTGCCAGCAGGGCCGGGACTAACAATGAGCAGTTCTTC.

The gene calls are TRBV18 and TRBJ2-1; TRBD1 is a possible D gene (5 bases). The germline V gene has CDR1 KGHSH and CDR2 LQKENI. This CDR3 region has 16 residues. The V end lost 4 bases, the J end lost 5 bases, and 18 bases lay between the germline ends. CDR3 nucleotides: TGTGCCAGCTCACTTAGGGGCACGCAAGAAAACAATGAGCAGTTCTTC. Its protein product is CASSLRGTQENNEQFF.

This clonotype has just one count. This chain links TRBV7-9 with TRBJ2-2; the D is unclear. This CDR3 is 15 amino acids long. The V gene lost 3 bases and the J gene lost 5 bases, with 13 bases spanning the gap. The germline CDR1 and CDR2 sequences are SEHNR and FQNEAQ (reference sequence). CDR3 amino acids: CASSFWEVGTGELFF. CDR3 DNA sequence: TGTGCCAGCAGCTTCTGGGAAGTAGGGACCGGGGAGCTGTTTTTT.

There are a few counts of this clonotype. The gene calls are TRBV4-2 and TRBJ2-3; D possibly matches TRBD1 or TRBD2 (6 bases each). CDR1 and CDR2 from the germline V gene are LGHNA and YNFKEQ. The CDR3 is 15 residues long. Trimming took off 3 bases at V and 7 bases at J, with 17 bases between the two ends. CDR3 nucleotide sequence: TGTGCCAGCAGCCACCCGGTGGGGGGCATAAATACGCAGTATTTT. This encodes CASSHPVGGINTQYF.

CDR3 in DNA: TGTGCCAGCAGCCAAGATTACGGTCGATCGGGGTACAATGAGCAGTTCTTC. It translates to CASSQDYGRSGYNEQFF. The chain couples TRBV14 to TRBJ2-1; D might be TRBD2 (5 bases). V was pared by 0 bases and J by 4 bases, with 16 bases between. The germline V gene encodes CDR1 SGHDN and CDR2 FVKESK. This CDR3 has 17 amino acids.

The chain couples TRBV9 to TRBJ2-5, with D perhaps TRBD2 (6 bases). This CDR3 has 15 residues. Germline-derived CDR1 and CDR2 are SGDLS and YYNGEE. V dropped 4 bases and J dropped 5 bases, with 18 bases sitting between them. For the CDR3, the DNA is TGTGCCAGCAGCTTTAAGCGGGCCCCCGATGAGACCCAGTACTTC. This translates into CASSFKRAPDETQYF.